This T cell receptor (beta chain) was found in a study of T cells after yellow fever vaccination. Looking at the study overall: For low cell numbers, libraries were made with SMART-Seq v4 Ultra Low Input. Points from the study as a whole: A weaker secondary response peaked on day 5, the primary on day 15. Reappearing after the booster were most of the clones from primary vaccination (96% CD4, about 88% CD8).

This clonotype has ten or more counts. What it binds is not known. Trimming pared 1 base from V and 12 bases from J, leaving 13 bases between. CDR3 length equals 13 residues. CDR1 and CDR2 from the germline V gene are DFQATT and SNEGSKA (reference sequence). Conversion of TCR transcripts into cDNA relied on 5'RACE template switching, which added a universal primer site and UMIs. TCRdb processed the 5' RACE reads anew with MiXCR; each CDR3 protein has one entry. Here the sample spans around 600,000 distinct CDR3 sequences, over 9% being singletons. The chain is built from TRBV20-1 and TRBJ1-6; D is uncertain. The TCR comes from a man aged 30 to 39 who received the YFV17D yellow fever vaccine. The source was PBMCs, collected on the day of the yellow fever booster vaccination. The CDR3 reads CSARGRPEGPLHF. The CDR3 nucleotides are TGCAGTGCTAGAGGAAGGCCAGAGGGACCCCTCCACTTT.